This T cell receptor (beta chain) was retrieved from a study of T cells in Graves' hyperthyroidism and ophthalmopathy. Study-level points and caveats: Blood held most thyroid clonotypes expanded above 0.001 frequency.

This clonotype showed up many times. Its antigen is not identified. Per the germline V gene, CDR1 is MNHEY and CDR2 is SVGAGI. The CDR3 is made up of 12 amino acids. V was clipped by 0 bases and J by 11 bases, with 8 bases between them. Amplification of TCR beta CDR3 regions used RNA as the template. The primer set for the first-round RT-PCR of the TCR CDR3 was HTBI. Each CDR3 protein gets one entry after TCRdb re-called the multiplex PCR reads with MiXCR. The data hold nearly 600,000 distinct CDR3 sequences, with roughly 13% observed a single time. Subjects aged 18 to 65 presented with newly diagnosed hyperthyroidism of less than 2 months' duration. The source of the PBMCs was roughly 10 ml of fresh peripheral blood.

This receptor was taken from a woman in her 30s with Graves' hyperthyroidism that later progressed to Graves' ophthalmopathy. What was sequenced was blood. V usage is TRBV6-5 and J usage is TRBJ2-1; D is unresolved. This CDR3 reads CASSYSGRQQFF. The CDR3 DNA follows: TGTGCCAGCAGTTACTCGGGCAGACAGCAGTTCTTC.